The sequence of this T cell receptor beta chain was determined in a study of PD-1 blockade in classical Hodgkin lymphoma. Here immunoSEQ multiplex PCR was the method, and the copy in TCRdb shows in-frame clones only, minus some. The profile shows roughly 13,000 clones, around nine tenths of them singletons. Each and every patient relapsed after autologous stem cell transplantation, and patients got differing brentuximab vedotin exposure. Patients showed best responses of complete response, partial response or progressive disease. This receptor was obtained from a human donor with classical Hodgkin lymphoma. The material sequenced was peripheral blood mononuclear cells (PBMCs), taken at baseline.

The CDR3 spells CASGVGAGRELFF. For the CDR3, the DNA is TGTGCTAGTGGTGTGGGGGCGGGCCGGGAGCTGTTTTTT. The rearrangement uses TRBV12-5 and TRBJ2-2, with TRBD1 as a possible D gene (6 bases). Germline V gene lookup returns CDR1 LGHNT and CDR2 FRNRAP. The germline V and J ends were trimmed by 5 bases and 9 bases, with 13 bases remaining between them. The CDR3 runs to 13 residues.